Below are 20 T cell receptor beta chains sequenced from a single sample in a study of tumor-infiltrating lymphocytes in primary liver carcinoma. Co-extraction yielded RNA and DNA from about 20-30 mg of unsorted bulk tissue. TCR beta cDNA was reverse-transcribed from 500 to 550 ng of total RNA. The reaction used a constant-region primer and ProtoScript II reverse transcriptase. The TCR beta library was amplified through three nested multiplex PCR rounds in a modified ARM-PCR procedure. TRBV1-TRBV30 forward primers paired with a C-beta reverse primer drove the first two PCR rounds, roughly 10 cycles each. In TCRdb, the multiplex PCR reads were re-called with MiXCR into one record per CDR3 protein. The sample includes about 120,000 distinct CDR3 sequences, around two thirds seen only once; the top ten take more than 7%. Sequenced input: tumor-adjacent normal liver tissue. These receptors came from a woman in her sixties or seventies with primary liver carcinoma and hepatitis B virus infection.

A note on this clonotype: This may stem from a read error, because a much larger clone lies one nucleotide away. CDR3 amino acids: CASRRGGQRVTEAVF. DNA of the CDR3: TGTGCCAGCAGGCGGGGGGGACAGCGGGTTACTGAAGCTGTCTTT. The V and J genes are TRBV28 and TRBJ1-1; TRBD1 aligns across 7 bases. CDR1 and CDR2 from the germline V gene are MDHEN and SYDVKM. There are 15 residues in the CDR3.

This clonotype occurred a few times. A much larger clone differs by one base, so this may be a read error. The chain couples TRBV7-8 to TRBJ1-1; D is undetermined. Germline V gene sequence: CDR1 SGHVS, CDR2 FQNEAQ. The CDR3 extends over 12 amino acids. The CDR3 region has the DNA TGTGCCAGCGGCTTATCAGATCGACAAGCTTTCTTT. Translating it yields CASGLSDRQAFF.

The rearrangement joins TRBV7-9 to TRBJ2-6; no clear D. Deletions cut 10 bases from V and 4 bases from J, with 14 bases between. Germline V gives CDR1 SEHNR, CDR2 FQNEAQ (reference sequence). The CDR3 is 14 amino acids. As DNA, the CDR3 is TGTGCCAACAGATTAGTGAGGGGGGCCAACGTCCTGACTTTC. This gives the protein CANRLVRGANVLTF.

Regarding this clonotype: A read error may produce the germline difference seen at one junction end. V is TRBV6-1 and J is TRBJ1-5, with D unresolved. The length of the CDR3 is 15 residues. Germline assignment: CDR1 MNHNS and CDR2 SASEGT. CDR3 in amino acids: CASNEALGPNQPQHF. CDR3 bases: TGTGCCAGCAATGAAGCGCTAGGGCCAAATCAGCCCCAGCACTTT.

The rearrangement joins TRBV11-3 to TRBJ2-2; D is unresolved. Germline V gene data show CDR1 as SGHNT and CDR2 as YENEEA. The CDR3 totals 17 residues. V lost 2 bases and J 5 bases, leaving 18 bases between the germline ends. Here the CDR3 reads CASSLSASALKTGELFF. Written as DNA, the CDR3 is TGTGCCAGCAGCTTAAGTGCAAGCGCCCTTAAGACCGGGGAGCTGTTTTTT.

Comments on this clonotype: The junction differs from germline at one of its ends, possibly a read error. The V call is TRBV11-2, the J call TRBJ1-2; TRBD1 matches 9 bases. In germline, CDR1 is SGHAT, CDR2 FQNNGV. This CDR3 region has 14 residues. The CDR3, as DNA: TGTGCCAGTAGCTTAGGGACAGGGAACGTAGGCTACACCTTC. Translation gives CASSLGTGNVGYTF.

This clonotype was counted a few times. This rearrangement joins TRBV28 to TRBJ2-6, with D possibly being TRBD1 (6 bases). With 7 bases removed from V and 4 bases from J, the gap between germline ends came to 11 bases. The CDR3 is 14 residues long. In germline, CDR1 is MDHEN, CDR2 SYDVKM. The CDR3 DNA reads as TGTGCCAGCAACACAGGGAGAGGGGCCAACGTCCTGACTTTC. Translation: CASNTGRGANVLTF.

This clonotype appeared many times. The gene calls are TRBV7-9 and TRBJ2-3, with TRBD2 matching 9 bases. This CDR3 is built from 14 residues. CDR1 is SEHNR, CDR2 FQNEAQ, per germline (reference sequence). The J segment lost 6 bases and the V segment lost 4 bases, leaving 5 bases of the junction unmatched. The CDR3 DNA reads as TGTGCCAGCAGCTCGGGACTAGCAGTCGATACGCAGTATTTT. It codes for CASSSGLAVDTQYF.

The chain is built from TRBV5-1 and TRBJ2-1, with D perhaps TRBD2 (6 bases). CDR1 is SGHRS and CDR2 is YFSETQ in the germline V gene. Between the trimmed V and J ends, which lost 4 bases and 0 bases, there was a span of 17 bases. The CDR3 extends over 17 amino acids. The CDR3 loop reads CASSGKTNGSSYNEQFF. The CDR3 nucleotides read TGCGCCAGCAGCGGGAAGACTAACGGGAGCTCCTACAATGAGCAGTTCTTC.

About this clonotype: A read error may explain this, as a much larger clone is one base away. The chain recombines TRBV28 with TRBJ2-3; 7 bases map to TRBD2. The germline gives CDR1 MDHEN, CDR2 SYDVKM. Germline trimming cut 7 bases from V and 1 base from J; bases unmatched to any gene: 8. The length of the CDR3 is 15 residues. CDR3 DNA sequence: TGTGCCAGCAATCGAGAGCGGGGAGGCACAGATACGCAGTATTTT. Protein sequence: CASNRERGGTDTQYF.

About this clonotype itself: A much larger clone is a single base away; this may be a read error. The J gene is TRBJ2-2, the V gene TRBV7-9; no reliable D call. In germline, CDR1 is SEHNR, CDR2 FQNEAQ (reference sequence). This CDR3 has 15 amino acids. V shed 2 bases and J shed 6 bases, with 13 bases lying between them. CDR3 nucleotide sequence: TGTGCCAGCAGCTTAATCCTATTGAGTTCCGGGGAGCTGTTTTTT. Its translation: CASSLILLSSGELFF.

This clonotype was seen more than once but under ten times. Just one base apart from a much larger clone, this may be a read error. The rearrangement uses TRBV4-2 and TRBJ2-1, with a tentative D call TRBD2 (5 bases). The CDR3 is 14 residues long. The V gene's germline CDR1 is LGHNA and CDR2 YNFKEQ. This CDR3 is CASSHPGIYSEQFF. CDR3 nucleotides: TGTGCCAGCAGCCATCCGGGGATCTACAGTGAGCAGTTCTTC.

As concerns this clonotype: A much more abundant neighbour one base away suggests this may be a read error. The chain carries TRBV7-9 and TRBJ2-7; 7 bases agree with TRBD1. V lost 8 bases to trimming and J lost 1 base; unmatched junction nucleotides: 5. The CDR3 sequence is 13 residues long. The germline gives CDR1 SEHNR, CDR2 FQNEAQ (reference sequence). The CDR3 sequence: CASGTDESYEQYF. CDR3 nucleotides: TGTGCCAGCGGGACAGACGAATCCTACGAGCAGTACTTC.

As for this clonotype: The junction shows a germline mismatch at one end, possibly a read error. This chain uses TRBV29-1 with TRBJ2-1; 7 bases are a match to TRBD2. The CDR3 length is 16 residues. From germline, CDR1 is SQVTM and CDR2 ANQGSEA. The CDR3 here is CSVNPLADDTRNEEFF. The CDR3 DNA is TGCAGCGTTAACCCTCTAGCGGATGATACGAGGAATGAGGAGTTCTTC.

On this clonotype itself: Here the CDR3 omits its conserved ending phenylalanine or tryptophan, so a read error is the likely source. The V call is TRBV11-2, the J call TRBJ2-4, with 10 bases that match TRBD2. Germline lookup yields CDR1 SGHAT and CDR2 FQNNGV. V lost 9 bases and J lost 8; bases outside the gene matches: 19. The CDR3 consists of 17 residues. CDR3 residues: CASSPGRLLSGRDIQYL. CDR3 bases: TGTGCCAGTAGCCCGGGCAGGCTACTAAGCGGGAGGGACATTCAGTACCTC.

The V gene is TRBV19, the J gene TRBJ1-5; the D is unclear. The CDR3 totals 14 residues. V lost 3 bases and J 10 bases, leaving 16 bases between the germline ends. Looked up from germline, CDR1 is LNHDA and CDR2 is SQIVND (reference sequence). CDR3 sequence (DNA): TGTGCCAGTAGTATTCGTGGTAGGGTGGAACCCCAGCATTTT. It yields the protein CASSIRGRVEPQHF.

The chain combines TRBV11-3 with TRBJ1-1; 7 bases match TRBD1. Germline V gives CDR1 SGHNT, CDR2 YENEEA. Unmatched junction bases numbered 27, after V lost 5 bases and J lost 0 bases. This CDR3 has 22 residues. DNA for the CDR3: TGTGCCAGCAGCCCTTTATTAAGGACAGGAGAACGAAGGGCCAACTTGAACACTGAAGCTTTCTTT. Translating gives CASSPLLRTGERRANLNTEAFF.

At least ten counts were recorded for this clonotype. The V gene is TRBV29-1, the J gene TRBJ2-1; D unresolved. This CDR3 comprises 14 residues. CDR1 is SQVTM and CDR2 is ANQGSEA in the germline V gene. Trimming pared 6 bases from V and 0 bases from J, leaving 12 bases between. The CDR3 loop is CSVNSRFSYNEQFF. In nucleotides, the CDR3 is TGCAGCGTCAATTCGAGGTTCTCCTACAATGAGCAGTTCTTC.

The chain employs TRBV5-6 and TRBJ2-2, with 10 bases matching TRBD1. Germline assignment: CDR1 SGHDT and CDR2 YYEEEE. Unmatched junction bases numbered 4, after V lost 4 bases and J lost 1 base. This CDR3 contains 16 residues. CDR3: CASSHRDRGNTGELFF. The DNA for the CDR3 is TGTGCCAGCAGCCACCGGGACAGGGGGAACACCGGGGAGCTGTTTTTT.

As concerns this clonotype: At one end, the junction sequence differs from germline, possibly due to a read error. This chain connects TRBV10-2 to TRBJ2-3; either TRBD1 or TRBD2 may fit D (6 bases each). The V gene's germline CDR1 is WSHSY and CDR2 SAAADI. The CDR3 runs to 17 residues. The CDR3 spells CTSSGGGTGADTDTQYF. The CDR3, as DNA: TGCACCAGCAGTGGGGGCGGGACTGGGGCTGACACAGATACGCAGTATTTT.